The 20 T cell receptor beta chains listed next were all sequenced from one sample in a study of CD8+CD57+ T cells in acquired aplastic anemia. For CDR3 and TCR beta VDJ profiling, genomic DNA was the template used. MiXCR was run by TCRdb on the reads, yielding one entry per CDR3 protein. This table has 120,000 or so distinct CDR3 sequences, 48% appearing once. Sequenced: sorted CD4+, CD8+, or CD8+CD57+ T cells (not recorded which) from PBMCs. These receptor sequences come from a human donor in good health, serving as a control.

The chain carries TRBV12-3 or TRBV12-4 and TRBJ2-7, with TRBD1 matching 10 bases. CDR3 size: 15 residues. The ends lost 5 bases at V and 5 bases at J; junction bases unmatched: 9. CDR3 nucleotide sequence: TGTGCCAGCAGTCCTCCGGGACAGGGGTACCACGAGCAGTACTTC. It codes for CASSPPGQGYHEQYF.

V usage is TRBV11-1 and J usage is TRBJ2-7; the match to TRBD2 covers 7 bases. This CDR3 has 16 residues. Germline V gene sequence: CDR1 SGHAT, CDR2 FQDESV (reference sequence). With V trimmed by 5 bases and J by 6 bases, 16 bases remained unmatched. In nucleotides, the CDR3 is TGTGCCAGCAGCCGAGGGGAGGGGACTGGGAGGGGCGAGCAGTACTTC. It specifies CASSRGEGTGRGEQYF.

This clonotype was seen ten or more times. V and J are TRBV6-1 and TRBJ2-7, with a possible D match to TRBD1 (6 bases). CDR1 and CDR2 (germline): MNHNS, SASEGT. This CDR3 has 14 amino acids. Trimming left V 7 bases short and J 2 bases short, with 15 bases between. In nucleotides, the CDR3 is TGTGCCAGCACTCCCCGAAGGGGGACCTACGAGCAGTACTTC. Translation: CASTPRRGTYEQYF.

The rearrangement links TRBV19 to TRBJ1-4; TRBD1 might be the D (5 bases). The CDR3 has 14 amino acids. Germline loops: CDR1 LNHDA, CDR2 SQIVND (reference sequence). The V end lost 6 bases, the J end lost 6 bases, and 14 bases lay between the germline ends. The CDR3 bases are TGTGCCAGTAGCATGGGACGTCACGATGAAAAACTGTTTTTT. Translated: CASSMGRHDEKLFF.

The rearrangement uses TRBV2 and TRBJ2-7, with 9 nucleotides matching TRBD2. CDR3 size: 14 residues. V lost 4 bases to trimming and J lost 4 bases; unmatched junction nucleotides: 5. CDR1 is SNHLY, CDR2 FYNNEI, per germline. The CDR3 DNA reads as TGTGCCAGCAGTGCGGGCGGGGGGGCTTACGAGCAGTACTTC. Its protein is CASSAGGGAYEQYF.

V is TRBV2 and J is TRBJ2-7; D perhaps matches TRBD2 (6 bases). This CDR3 region has 13 residues. With 6 bases removed from V and 7 bases from J, the gap between germline ends came to 16 bases. Germline V lookup: CDR1 SNHLY, CDR2 FYNNEI. The CDR3 region has the DNA TGTGCCAGCAGGGCCACTAGCACGAGTGAGCAGTACGTC. Its protein product is CASRATSTSEQYV.

The chain uses TRBV11-1 and TRBJ2-3; D gene uncertain. Deletions cut 0 bases from V and 1 base from J, with 8 bases between. CDR1 is SGHAT, CDR2 FQDESV, per germline (reference sequence). The CDR3 covers 15 residues. The CDR3: CASSLALTRTDTQYF. The CDR3 nucleotides read TGTGCCAGCAGCTTAGCACTTACTCGCACAGATACGCAGTATTTT.

This clonotype was picked up many times. The V gene is TRBV7-3, the J gene TRBJ1-2, with a possible D match to TRBD1 (5 bases). Trimming removed 5 bases from V and 7 bases from J, with 17 bases in between. The CDR3 totals 14 residues. Germline values: CDR1 SGHTA, CDR2 FQGTGA. CDR3 bases: TGTGCCAGCAGCAGTGGAGCTGGGGGGAGTGGCTACACCTTC. Its translation is CASSSGAGGSGYTF.

As to this clonotype: This CDR3 is missing its conserved last phenylalanine or tryptophan, likely due to a read error. The V and J genes are TRBV15 and TRBJ2-7; TRBD1 aligns across 8 bases. Germline CDR1 reads LNHNV; CDR2 reads YYDKDF (reference sequence). The trim removed 3 bases at V and 6 bases at J, leaving 7 bases unmatched. CDR3 length equals 14 residues. CDR3 coding DNA: TGTGCCACCAGCAGCCTGGACAGGGAGCTCGAGCAGTACTCC. Its translation is CATSSLDRELEQYS.

Ten or more counts support this clonotype. V and J are TRBV14 and TRBJ2-1, with D unclear. CDR3 size: 14 residues. Germline assignment: CDR1 SGHDN and CDR2 FVKESK. Trimming shortened V by 8 bases and J by 0 bases, and 11 bases separated the two germline ends. The CDR3 protein is CASSSKLSYNEQFF. The CDR3 coding sequence is TGTGCCAGCTCAAGTAAGCTCTCCTACAATGAGCAGTTCTTC.

This clonotype came up many times. The chain links TRBV7-9 to TRBJ1-6; D might be TRBD1 (6 bases). Trimming pared 1 base from V and 10 bases from J, leaving 11 bases between. The CDR3 is made up of 14 amino acids. Germline V lookup: CDR1 SEHNR, CDR2 FQNEAQ (reference sequence). The CDR3 sequence is CASSLEGGASPLHF. The CDR3 DNA is TGTGCCAGCAGCTTAGAGGGGGGCGCCTCACCCCTCCACTTT.

This clonotype has a count of ten or more. The rearrangement links TRBV20-1 to TRBJ1-1, with TRBD1 matching 9 bases. This CDR3 contains 13 residues. CDR1 DFQATT and CDR2 SNEGSKA come from the germline V gene (reference sequence). After removal of 1 base from V and 7 bases from J, the junction contained 4 bases not matched to a gene. The CDR3 here is CSARGGQGGEAFF. DNA of the CDR3: TGCAGTGCTAGAGGGGGACAGGGCGGTGAAGCTTTCTTT.

In the case of this clonotype: Because it lacks the conserved phenylalanine or tryptophan at the end, this CDR3 is likely a read error. The DNA is omitted, as the CDR3 cannot be located on it reliably, and the CDR3 follows TCRdb's listing. This chain uses TRBV19 with TRBJ2-3; no DNA check was done on the table's D call, TRBD2. A total of 15 residues make up the CDR3, ends included. The germline CDR1 and CDR2 sequences are LNHDA and SQIVND (reference sequence). The CDR3 here is CASSTIAGGTDTQCL.

Within the sample, this clonotype is medium-sized. The chain has TRBV29-1 and TRBJ2-7; a possible D gene is TRBD1 (7 bases). The germline V and J ends were trimmed by 1 base and 7 bases, with 17 bases remaining between them. The CDR3 runs to 14 residues. Per germline, CDR1 SQVTM and CDR2 ANQGSEA. The DNA of the CDR3 is TGCAGCGTTGAAGGGCAGGGGGTGACTAGGGAGCAGTACTTC. This codes for CSVEGQGVTREQYF.

This clonotype has more than one count but fewer than ten. The chain's CDR3 is CASSYFPVSGRRSGNTIYF. CDR3 sequence (DNA): TGTGCCAGCAGTTACTTCCCGGTTTCGGGCAGGCGCTCTGGAAACACCATATATTTT. The rearrangement links TRBV6-2 or TRBV6-3 to TRBJ1-3; D gene uncertain. Between the trimmed V and J ends, which lost 1 base and 0 bases, there was a span of 19 bases. The CDR3 runs to 19 residues. Germline CDR1 and CDR2: MNHEY and SVGEGT.

This clonotype was picked up a small number of times. The conserved phenylalanine or tryptophan is not found at the CDR3 terminus, so this likely reflects a read error. The rearrangement links TRBV10-3 to TRBJ1-1; TRBD1 might be the D (6 bases). V lost 4 bases to trimming and J lost 0 bases, with 12 bases between them. Germline assignment: CDR1 ENHRY and CDR2 SYGVKD. This CDR3 spans 15 amino acids. The CDR3: CAISGRAGVNTEAFL. The CDR3 DNA is TGTGCCATCAGTGGAAGGGCAGGGGTGAACACTGAAGCTTTCCTT.

The gene calls are TRBV20-1 and TRBJ1-6, with D hard to call. The CDR3 covers 15 residues. V was clipped by 1 base and J by 3 bases, with 10 bases between them. Germline V CDR1 and CDR2: DFQATT, SNEGSKA (reference sequence). The CDR3 sequence is CSARVGVVYNSPLHF. The DNA for the CDR3 is TGCAGTGCTAGAGTCGGGGTAGTCTATAATTCACCCCTCCACTTT.

This clonotype has ten or more counts. The chain couples TRBV20-1 to TRBJ1-2; D remains unclear. Trimming stripped 0 bases from V and 4 bases from J, with 12 bases between. The CDR3 is made up of 14 amino acids. Germline CDR1 DFQATT, CDR2 SNEGSKA (reference sequence). The CDR3 sequence: CSAREPGEPYGYTF. The CDR3, as DNA: TGCAGTGCTAGAGAGCCGGGAGAGCCCTATGGCTACACCTTC.

The gene calls are TRBV7-9 and TRBJ1-2, with 12 nucleotides matching TRBD1. Losses at the gene ends were 5 bases for V and 7 bases for J; bases not matched to a gene: 8. CDR1 and CDR2 from the germline V gene are SEHNR and FQNEAQ (reference sequence). This CDR3 comprises 15 residues. The CDR3 sequence: CASSPSGTGGSGYTF. CDR3 coding DNA: TGTGCCAGCAGCCCCTCAGGGACAGGGGGCAGTGGCTACACCTTC.

Ten or more counts support this clonotype. The chain recombines TRBV7-2 with TRBJ2-7; perhaps TRBD2 as D (7 bases). CDR1 is SGHTA, CDR2 FQGNSA, per germline. The ends were cut back, 3 bases at V and 8 bases at J, with 14 bases in the middle. There are 13 residues in the CDR3. In DNA, the CDR3 is TGTGCCAGCAGCTTCCAGGCGGGGGCACAGCAGTACTTC. Translating it yields CASSFQAGAQQYF.